The T cell receptor (beta chain) described here comes from a study of radiotherapy plus CTLA-4 blockade in lung cancer. The CDR3 runs to 15 residues. With 6 bases clipped from V and 5 bases from J, the junction kept 9 bases outside the gene matches. CDR1 is ENHRY, CDR2 SYGVKD, per germline. Repertoires were generated with immunoSEQ multiplex PCR, while TCRdb's copy carries only in-frame clones and drops some. This table has tens of thousands of clones, 60% to 85% appearing once. This TCR came from a human donor with non-small cell lung cancer whose response to radiotherapy plus ipilimumab could not be evaluated. The V and J genes are TRBV10-3 and TRBJ1-5; 8 nucleotides agree with TRBD1. The material was peripheral blood, obtained from a patient treated with radiotherapy plus ipilimumab. The CDR3 nucleotides read TGTGCCATCAGCGATTCCGACAGGGGTTATCAGCCCCAGCATTTT. It translates to CAISDSDRGYQPQHF.